Listed here is a single T cell receptor beta chain. Its matching antigen is unknown. This entry is derived from a study of T cell therapy after organ transplantation. Study overall: Expansion used a peptide pool of 30 HLA class I and II CMV epitopes. Short-term post-therapy blood was drawn 4 to 8 weeks after therapy ended.

Libraries were prepared by immunoSEQ multiplex PCR; TCRdb keeps only in-frame clonotypes and omits some of them. Among 20,000 or so clones listed, around 82% were seen once. The CDR3 sequence is 14 residues long. The V and J ends lost 0 bases and 1 base respectively, with 4 bases between them. The germline V gene has CDR1 SGHNT and CDR2 YYREEE (reference sequence). Indicated time point: 4-8 weeks after completion of therapy. This TCR was sampled from a human patient who had received a solid organ transplant and had CMV disease. The graft donor may be the source of some T cells. The sequences come from CD8+ T cells from blood, collected after autologous CMV-specific T cell therapy. This chain links TRBV5-4 with TRBJ1-4; D not certain. The CDR3 sequence is CASSLGETNEKLFF. CDR3 coding DNA: TGTGCCAGCAGCTTGGGAGAAACTAATGAAAAACTGTTTTTT.